A single sample is the source of the 31 T cell receptor beta chains below, sequenced in a study of shared clonotypes between healthy human individuals. The naive CD8 fraction comprised CD45RO-negative cells positively selected for CCR7 and excluded terminally differentiated effector memory CD45RA+ cells. Profiling relied on immunoSEQ multiplex PCR, and the TCRdb table lists in-frame clones only, not all of them. This sample has under 1 million clones, with about 97% found just once. The sample taken for sequencing was naive CD8+ T cells sorted from blood. These TCRs come from a man aged 30 to 45 in good health.

The CDR3 region has the DNA TGTGCCACGGGACTAGCGGGAGTAGATGAGCAGTTCTTC. Translated: CATGLAGVDEQFF. The chain has TRBV15 and TRBJ2-1; 14 nucleotides line up with TRBD2. Losses at the gene ends were 9 bases for V and 8 bases for J; bases not matched to a gene: 3. This CDR3 spans 13 amino acids. In germline, CDR1 is LNHNV, CDR2 YYDKDF (reference sequence).

The chain employs TRBV27 and TRBJ2-7; a weak D match, TRBD2 (5 bases). The germline V gene encodes CDR1 MNHEY and CDR2 SMNVEV (reference sequence). CDR3 length: 18 amino acids. V gave up 3 bases and J gave up 5 bases, with 26 bases separating them. This CDR3 reads CASSFSASGLLNLDEQYF. The CDR3 DNA sequence: TGTGCCAGCAGTTTCTCGGCCTCAGGACTCCTGAACCTTGACGAGCAGTACTTC.

The rearrangement uses TRBV6-5 and TRBJ2-5, with 8 positions matching TRBD1. Looked up from germline, CDR1 is MNHEY and CDR2 is SVGAGI. The CDR3 has 14 residues. Unmatched junction bases numbered 12, after V lost 8 bases and J lost 7 bases. The CDR3 DNA reads TGTGCCAGCGAAGGACAGGGAATGGGAGGGACCCAGTACTTC. Its protein is CASEGQGMGGTQYF.

This sequence joins TRBV6-5 and TRBJ2-7; the D call may be TRBD1 or TRBD2 (5 bases each). Between the trimmed V and J ends, which lost 2 bases and 1 base, there was a span of 12 bases. Germline loops: CDR1 MNHEY, CDR2 SVGAGI. The CDR3 spans 15 residues. The CDR3 coding sequence is TGTGCCAGCAGTTACGTTCGAGGGGAATCCTACGAGCAGTACTTC. It specifies CASSYVRGESYEQYF.

The V call is TRBV9, the J call TRBJ1-1; D perhaps matches TRBD1 (5 bases). Trimming removed 3 bases at V and 5 bases at J, with 11 bases between. This CDR3 has 13 amino acids. Germline CDR1 is SGDLS and CDR2 is YYNGEE. The CDR3 DNA sequence: TGTGCCAGCAGCGCGGGGGGTTCTACTGAAGCTTTCTTT. It specifies CASSAGGSTEAFF.

V usage is TRBV7-6 and J usage is TRBJ2-5; unclear D gene. Germline-derived CDR1 and CDR2 are SGHVS and FNYEAQ. V lost 0 bases, J lost 1 base, and 6 bases lay in between. The CDR3 is 14 residues long. CDR3 sequence (DNA): TGTGCCAGCAGCTTAGCGGCCGGCCAAGAGACCCAGTACTTC. As protein: CASSLAAGQETQYF.

CDR3 DNA sequence: TGCAGCGCCAGCCAGGCGCTCTCTGGAAACACCATATATTTT. Translation: CSASQALSGNTIYF. This rearrangement joins TRBV29-1 to TRBJ1-3; D remains unclear. Per germline, CDR1 SQVTM and CDR2 ANQGSEA. Trimming took off 7 bases at V and 0 bases at J, with 13 bases between the two ends. The CDR3 is 14 amino acids.

This chain links TRBV4-1 with TRBJ2-7; D unclear. The V end lost 2 bases, the J end lost 0 bases, and 14 bases lay between the germline ends. CDR3 length equals 16 residues. Germline-derived CDR1 and CDR2 are MGHRA and YSYEKL. CDR3 in DNA: TGCGCCAGCAGCCAACACCCGAAGGGAAGCTCCTACGAGCAGTACTTC. It codes for CASSQHPKGSSYEQYF.

The J gene is TRBJ2-7, the V gene TRBV5-1; D is ambiguous. V was trimmed by 0 bases and J by 5 bases, leaving 12 bases between them. This CDR3 has 14 amino acids. The germline gives CDR1 SGHRS, CDR2 YFSETQ. In DNA form, the CDR3 reads TGCGCCAGCAGCTTGGTGGAACAGCAGGACGAGCAGTACTTC. This gives the protein CASSLVEQQDEQYF.

V gene TRBV6-6 combines with J gene TRBJ2-7, with 7 bases fitting TRBD1. Germline-derived CDR1 and CDR2 are MNHNY and SVGAGI (reference sequence). V shed 2 bases and J 2 bases; nucleotides not matched to a gene: 0. The CDR3 contains 13 residues. Here the CDR3 DNA reads TGTGCCAGCAGTTACGACAGGGCCTACGAGCAGTACTTC. Protein: CASSYDRAYEQYF.

The chain uses TRBV28 and TRBJ2-7; D may be TRBD2 (5 bases). Germline assignment: CDR1 MDHEN and CDR2 SYDVKM. V was trimmed by 3 bases and J by 3 bases, leaving 12 bases between them. The CDR3 contains 14 residues. The CDR3 DNA reads TGTGCCAGCAGTTTGGTAGCGACCAGCTACGAGCAGTACTTC. Amino acid sequence: CASSLVATSYEQYF.

The CDR3 spells CASHPGLAGLNEQFF. The CDR3 DNA sequence: TGTGCCAGTCATCCGGGACTAGCGGGACTCAATGAGCAGTTCTTC. This sequence joins TRBV19 and TRBJ2-1; 13 bases map to TRBD2. J was trimmed by 6 bases and V by 8 bases; bases with no gene match: 7. The CDR3 runs 15 residues. Germline CDR1 LNHDA, CDR2 SQIVND (reference sequence). The variable domain in full, completed from reference TRBV19 and TRBJ2-1, reads DGGITQSPKYLFRKEGQNVTLSCEQNLNHDAMYWYRQDPGQGLRLIYYSQIVNDFQKGDIAEGYSVSREKKESFPLTVTSAQKNPTAFYLCASHPGLAGLNEQFFGPGTRLTVL.

The rearrangement links TRBV14 to TRBJ2-7, with no clear D. The V gene's germline CDR1 is SGHDN and CDR2 FVKESK. The CDR3 loop spans 12 amino acids. Trimming cost V 4 bases and J 3 bases, with 7 bases left between them. As DNA, the CDR3 is TGTGCCAGCAGCCTAGTGGGCTACGAGCAGTACTTC. Translating gives CASSLVGYEQYF.

This sequence joins TRBV11-2 and TRBJ2-5; possibly TRBD1 or TRBD2 for D (5 bases each). The CDR3 is made up of 15 amino acids. Between the trimmed V and J ends, which lost 3 bases and 3 bases, there was a span of 14 bases. The V gene's germline CDR1 is SGHAT and CDR2 FQNNGV. CDR3 protein: CASSFKWGPEETQYF. For the CDR3, the DNA is TGTGCCAGCAGCTTCAAGTGGGGACCCGAAGAGACCCAGTACTTC.

This chain joins TRBV18 and TRBJ1-4; maybe TRBD1 (6 bases). This CDR3 has 16 amino acids. CDR1 is KGHSH, CDR2 LQKENI, per germline. The V and J ends lost 0 bases and 5 bases respectively, with 13 bases between them. In DNA, the CDR3 is TGTGCCAGCTCACCACCTATTCAAGGGGGAAATGAAAAACTGTTTTTT. Amino acid sequence: CASSPPIQGGNEKLFF.

This rearrangement joins TRBV11-2 to TRBJ2-7; no definite D call. The CDR3 contains 14 residues. Per germline, CDR1 SGHAT and CDR2 FQNNGV. Trimming left V 4 bases short and J 2 bases short, with 12 bases between. DNA for the CDR3: TGTGCCAGCAGCTCCAAGGGCCCGACCTACGAGCAGTACTTC. Translating it yields CASSSKGPTYEQYF.

The rearrangement links TRBV13 to TRBJ2-5; weak D call: TRBD2 (5 bases). The V end lost 1 base, the J end lost 3 bases, and 15 bases lay between the germline ends. The CDR3 extends over 16 amino acids. Germline V gene data show CDR1 as PRHDT and CDR2 as FYEKMQ (reference sequence). DNA of the CDR3: TGTGCCAGCAGCTTAGCTACATCGGGAAGGGAAGAGACCCAGTACTTC. As protein: CASSLATSGREETQYF.

The rearrangement joins TRBV29-1 to TRBJ1-2, with a tentative D call TRBD1 (6 bases). The length of the CDR3 is 12 residues. Per germline, CDR1 SQVTM and CDR2 ANQGSEA. V was cut by 7 bases and J by 8 bases, with 17 bases left in between. Here the CDR3 reads CSALSTGSGYTF. In DNA, the CDR3 is TGCAGCGCCTTATCAACAGGGTCCGGCTACACCTTC. The full variable domain, with the rest looked up from reference TRBV29-1 and TRBJ1-2, is SAVISQKPSRDICQRGTSLTIQCQVDSQVTMMFWYRQQPGQSLTLIATANQGSEATYESGFVIDKFPISRPNLTFSTLTVSNMSPEDSSIYLCSALSTGSGYTFGSGTRLTVV.

This chain joins TRBV19 and TRBJ1-5, with TRBD1 as a possible D gene (5 bases). Germline V CDR1 and CDR2: LNHDA, SQIVND (reference sequence). The CDR3 runs 15 residues. With 3 bases removed from V and 0 bases from J, the gap between germline ends came to 9 bases. The CDR3: CASSILGGSNQPQHF. CDR3 nucleotides: TGTGCCAGTAGTATCCTGGGGGGTAGCAATCAGCCCCAGCATTTT. The full variable domain, with the rest looked up from reference TRBV19 and TRBJ1-5, is DGGITQSPKYLFRKEGQNVTLSCEQNLNHDAMYWYRQDPGQGLRLIYYSQIVNDFQKGDIAEGYSVSREKKESFPLTVTSAQKNPTAFYLCASSILGGSNQPQHFGDGTRLSIL.

This chain connects TRBV7-6 to TRBJ1-1; tentatively, D is TRBD1 (5 bases). This CDR3 has 13 amino acids. With 1 base removed from V and 7 bases from J, the gap between germline ends came to 10 bases. Germline CDR1 SGHVS, CDR2 FNYEAQ. CDR3 residues: CASSLGWGREAFF. CDR3 DNA sequence: TGTGCCAGCAGCTTAGGTTGGGGACGTGAAGCTTTCTTT.

As concerns this clone: Other DNA sequences in the sample encode the same CDR3. The chain links TRBV4-3 to TRBJ2-1; possible D gene TRBD2, 6 bases. CDR1 is LGHNA and CDR2 is YSLEER in the germline V gene. The CDR3 covers 15 residues. The germline V and J ends were trimmed by 4 bases and 2 bases, with 12 bases remaining between them. CDR3 protein: CASSPGTSAYNEQFF. As DNA, the CDR3 is TGCGCCAGCAGCCCCGGGACTTCTGCCTACAATGAGCAGTTCTTC.

The rearrangement uses TRBV30 and TRBJ2-1; maybe TRBD2 (6 bases). V was shortened by 4 bases and J by 5 bases, with 12 bases between the two germline ends. This CDR3 spans 13 amino acids. Germline loops: CDR1 GTSNPN, CDR2 SVGIG (reference sequence). CDR3 DNA: TGTGCCTGGAATTGGGGGGAGAACAATGAGCAGTTCTTC. Encoded protein: CAWNWGENNEQFF.

V and J are TRBV7-2 and TRBJ2-7, with 8 bases matching TRBD2. Losses at the gene ends were 5 bases for V and 3 bases for J; bases not matched to a gene: 15. The CDR3 totals 17 residues. Germline lookup yields CDR1 SGHTA and CDR2 FQGNSA. The CDR3, as DNA: TGTGCCAGCAGCACCCCTCCACCGGGACTAGAGTACTACGAGCAGTACTTC. Translated: CASSTPPPGLEYYEQYF.

This chain connects TRBV4-2 to TRBJ1-1; D is possibly TRBD1 (6 bases). CDR3 length: 15 residues. The V end was cut by 4 bases, the J end by 1 base, with 13 bases between. Germline CDR1 LGHNA, CDR2 YNFKEQ. The CDR3 loop is CASSLLGGRNTEAFF. The CDR3 nucleotides are TGTGCCAGCAGCCTGTTAGGGGGAAGGAACACTGAAGCTTTCTTT.

The J gene is TRBJ2-1, the V gene TRBV7-6, with D perhaps given as TRBD1 or TRBD2 (5 bases each). Trimming removed 3 bases from V and 3 bases from J, with 12 bases in between. Per germline, CDR1 SGHVS and CDR2 FNYEAQ. The CDR3 has 15 residues. DNA for the CDR3: TGTGCCAGCAGCTTGGGGACCGGACTCTACAATGAGCAGTTCTTC. It translates to CASSLGTGLYNEQFF.

The chain employs TRBV15 and TRBJ2-3; no firm D call. V shed 3 bases and J shed 6 bases, with 16 bases lying between them. This CDR3 spans 15 amino acids. CDR1 LNHNV and CDR2 YYDKDF come from the germline V gene (reference sequence). As DNA, the CDR3 is TGTGCCACCAGCAGTATCGCTTTTGCCTTGGATACGCAGTATTTT. This translates into CATSSIAFALDTQYF.

The chain combines TRBV30 with TRBJ2-2; no definite D call. This CDR3 is built from 12 residues. The germline V gene has CDR1 GTSNPN and CDR2 SVGIG (reference sequence). Trimming shortened V by 5 bases and J by 1 base, and 5 bases separated the two germline ends. As DNA, the CDR3 is TGTGCCTGGGAGGAGAACACCGGGGAGCTGTTTTTT. Its protein is CAWEENTGELFF.

The chain joins TRBV7-8 to TRBJ2-7; 13 nucleotides agree with TRBD2. V dropped 5 bases and J dropped 7; count of bases not matched to a gene: 8. Germline V CDR1 and CDR2: SGHVS, FQNEAQ. The CDR3 is 15 amino acids. CDR3 nucleotide sequence: TGTGCCAGCAGCCCGTGGACTAGCGGGAGTGGGGAGCAGTACTTC. Translated: CASSPWTSGSGEQYF.

This clone has only one observation. The chain couples TRBV28 to TRBJ2-7, with D perhaps TRBD2 (5 bases). Trimming removed 6 bases at V and 5 bases at J, with 26 bases between. The CDR3 loop spans 17 amino acids. The germline V gene has CDR1 MDHEN and CDR2 SYDVKM. The CDR3 is CASSLPLARLEGNEQYF. CDR3 DNA sequence: TGTGCCAGCAGCCTCCCCCTGGCTAGATTAGAGGGTAACGAGCAGTACTTC.

This chain uses TRBV27 with TRBJ2-3, with D unclear. V gave up 3 bases and J gave up 6 bases, with 16 bases separating them. CDR1 and CDR2 (germline): MNHEY, SMNVEV (reference sequence). The CDR3 is 15 amino acids. The CDR3, as DNA: TGTGCCAGCAGTTTTTCTCCCTCCCGTTTGGATACGCAGTATTTT. Protein sequence: CASSFSPSRLDTQYF.

The chain couples TRBV2 to TRBJ2-1; TRBD2 agrees at 8 bases. V lost 8 bases to trimming and J lost 4 bases; unmatched junction nucleotides: 10. The CDR3 covers 15 residues. Germline assignment: CDR1 SNHLY and CDR2 FYNNEI. The CDR3 nucleotides read TGTGCCAGCCTTCAAACTAGCGGAAGTTACAATGAGCAGTTCTTC. Residues: CASLQTSGSYNEQFF.